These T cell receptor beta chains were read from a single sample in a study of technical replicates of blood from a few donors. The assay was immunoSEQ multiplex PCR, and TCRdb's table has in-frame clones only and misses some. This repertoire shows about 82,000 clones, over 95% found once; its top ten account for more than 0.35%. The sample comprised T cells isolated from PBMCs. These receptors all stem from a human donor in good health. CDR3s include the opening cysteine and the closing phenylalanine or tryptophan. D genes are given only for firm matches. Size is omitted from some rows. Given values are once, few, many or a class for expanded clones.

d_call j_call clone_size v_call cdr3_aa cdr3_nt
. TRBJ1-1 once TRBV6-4 CASSDSGAGYTEAFF TGTGCCAGCAGTGACTCGGGTGCAGGCTACACTGAAGCTTTCTTT
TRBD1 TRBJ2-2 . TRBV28 CASSLLTGTGELFF TGTGCCAGCAGTTTATTGACAGGGACCGGGGAGCTGTTTTTT
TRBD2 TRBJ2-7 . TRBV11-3 CASSLGLAETPYEQYF TGTGCCAGCAGCTTGGGACTAGCGGAGACTCCCTACGAGCAGTACTTC
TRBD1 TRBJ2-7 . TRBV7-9 CASLNSGQGSYEQYF TGTGCCAGCCTAAATTCGGGACAGGGGTCATACGAGCAGTACTTC
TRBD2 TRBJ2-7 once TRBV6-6 CATGLAGGEQYF TGTGCCACGGGACTAGCGGGAGGAGAGCAGTACTTC
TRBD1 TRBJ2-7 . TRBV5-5 CASSLEGTGELYEQYF TGTGCCAGCAGCTTGGAAGGGACAGGGGAACTGTACGAGCAGTACTTC
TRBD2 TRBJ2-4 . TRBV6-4 CASSRTPIAGSDKNIQYF TGTGCCAGCAGTCGTACCCCAATAGCGGGCTCGGACAAAAACATTCAGTACTTC
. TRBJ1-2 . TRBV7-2 CASSLAPSFYGYTF TGTGCCAGCAGCTTAGCCCCTTCCTTCTATGGCTACACCTTC
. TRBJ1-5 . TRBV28 CASSFTGNSNQPQHF TGTGCCAGCAGTTTTACAGGCAATAGCAATCAGCCCCAGCATTTT
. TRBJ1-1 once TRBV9 CASSVSGTDEAFF TGTGCCAGCAGCGTTTCTGGCACAGATGAAGCTTTCTTT
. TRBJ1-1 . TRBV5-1 CASIYLDRPEGTEAFF TGCGCCAGCATCTATTTGGACAGACCCGAAGGGACTGAAGCTTTCTTT
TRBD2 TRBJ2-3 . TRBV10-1 CASSKREGVDTQYF TGCGCCAGCAGCAAGCGGGAGGGGGTAGATACGCAGTATTTT
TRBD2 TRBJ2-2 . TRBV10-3 CAITSSGGRDSGELFF TGTGCCATCACTAGCAGCGGCGGGAGGGACTCCGGGGAGCTGTTTTTT
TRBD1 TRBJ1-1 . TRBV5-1 CASSSGGTEAFF TGCGCCAGCAGTTCAGGGGGCACTGAAGCTTTCTTT
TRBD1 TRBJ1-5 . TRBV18 CASSRQGDNQPQHF TGTGCCAGCTCACGACAGGGTGACAATCAGCCCCAGCATTTT
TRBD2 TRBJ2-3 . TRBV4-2 CASSQDPAGGIAVSTDTQYF TGTGCCAGCAGCCAAGACCCAGCGGGAGGAATAGCTGTTAGCACAGATACGCAGTATTTT
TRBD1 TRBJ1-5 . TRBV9 CASSPGTGGLYQPQHF TGTGCCAGCAGCCCCGGGACAGGGGGTTTGTATCAGCCCCAGCATTTT
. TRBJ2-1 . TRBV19 CASSISFSYNEQFF TGTGCCAGTAGTATTTCGTTTTCCTACAATGAGCAGTTCTTC
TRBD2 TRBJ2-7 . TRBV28 CASSRFRGGAGDEQYF TGTGCCAGCAGCCGATTTAGGGGAGGAGCGGGAGACGAGCAGTACTTC
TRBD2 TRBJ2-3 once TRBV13 CASRLAGADTQYF TGTGCCAGCCGACTAGCGGGAGCCGATACGCAGTATTTT
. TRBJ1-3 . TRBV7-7 CASSMTAGNTIYF TGTGCCAGCAGCATGACAGCTGGAAACACCATATATTTT
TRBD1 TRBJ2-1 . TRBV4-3 CASSQAQGTEQFF TGCGCCAGCAGCCAAGCACAGGGGACTGAGCAGTTCTTC
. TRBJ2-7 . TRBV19 CASSIGSVYEQYF TGTGCCAGTAGTATAGGGAGCGTCTACGAGCAGTACTTC
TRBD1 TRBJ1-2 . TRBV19 CASSILGDRVYGYTF TGTGCCAGTAGTATATTGGGGGACAGGGTCTATGGCTACACCTTC
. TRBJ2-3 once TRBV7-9 CASSLATGSITDTQYF TGTGCCAGCAGCTTAGCCACAGGGTCTATCACAGATACGCAGTATTTT
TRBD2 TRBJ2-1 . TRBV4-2 CASSQTTSGNEQFF TGTGCCAGCAGCCAGACGACTAGCGGCAATGAGCAGTTCTTC
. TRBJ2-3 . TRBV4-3 CASSPHRARTDTQYF TGCGCCAGCAGCCCTCACAGGGCCCGCACAGATACGCAGTATTTT
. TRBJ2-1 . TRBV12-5 CASGLVTGYNEQFF TGTGCTAGTGGTTTGGTTACGGGCTACAATGAGCAGTTCTTC
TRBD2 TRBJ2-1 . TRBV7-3 CASSYRPTSALYNEQFF TGTGCCAGCAGCTACCGACCGACTAGCGCTCTCTACAATGAGCAGTTCTTC
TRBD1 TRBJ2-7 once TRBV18 CASSHPGQGTFEQYF TGTGCCAGCTCACATCCGGGACAGGGGACGTTTGAGCAGTACTTC
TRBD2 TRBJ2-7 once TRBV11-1 CASSAGAGGPEQYF TGTGCCAGCAGCGCAGGAGCGGGAGGGCCCGAGCAGTACTTC
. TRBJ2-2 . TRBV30 CAWSSASTWTGELFF TGTGCCTGGAGTTCAGCGTCAACGTGGACCGGGGAGCTGTTTTTT
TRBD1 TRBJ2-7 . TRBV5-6 CASSSGTGISYEQYF TGTGCCAGCAGCTCCGGGACAGGGATTTCCTACGAGCAGTACTTC
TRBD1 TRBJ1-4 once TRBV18 CATGTGNEKLFF TGTGCCACCGGGACAGGGAATGAAAAACTGTTTTTT
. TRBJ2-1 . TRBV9 CASSVSGSPNEQFF TGTGCCAGCAGCGTTTCCGGGAGCCCCAATGAGCAGTTCTTC
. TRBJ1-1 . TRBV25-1 CASSESPGVTEAFF TGTGCCAGCAGTGAATCCCCAGGGGTCACTGAAGCTTTCTTT
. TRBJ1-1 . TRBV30 CAWSVSRNTEAFF TGTGCCTGGAGTGTCTCCCGGAACACTGAAGCTTTCTTT
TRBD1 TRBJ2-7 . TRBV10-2 CASRGTGSYEQYF TGCGCCAGCAGAGGGACAGGGAGCTACGAGCAGTACTTC
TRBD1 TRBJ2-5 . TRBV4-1 CASSQAYRGTRPVETQYF TGCGCCAGCAGCCAAGCGTACAGGGGGACGAGGCCGGTAGAGACCCAGTACTTC
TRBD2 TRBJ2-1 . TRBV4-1 CASSQLISGRTNEQFF TGCGCCAGCAGCCAACTTATTAGCGGGAGGACCAATGAGCAGTTCTTC
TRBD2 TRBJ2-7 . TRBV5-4 CASSLDRTSSREQYF TGTGCCAGCAGCTTGGATAGGACTAGTTCACGCGAGCAGTACTTC
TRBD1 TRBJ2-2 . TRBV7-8 CASSPGQGAKARELFF TGTGCCAGCAGCCCGGGACAGGGGGCTAAGGCCCGGGAGCTGTTTTTT
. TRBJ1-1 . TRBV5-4 CASSLRGDTEAFF TGTGCCAGCAGCTTGCGCGGGGACACTGAAGCTTTCTTT
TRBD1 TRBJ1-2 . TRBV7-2 CASSFLRDRGGYTF TGTGCCAGCAGCTTTCTCCGGGACAGGGGAGGCTACACCTTC
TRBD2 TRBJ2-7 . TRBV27 CASSSPATSGYGEQYF TGTGCCAGCAGTTCCCCAGCGACTAGCGGGTATGGCGAGCAGTACTTC
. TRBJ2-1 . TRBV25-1 CASSERQGIYNEQFF TGTGCCAGCAGTGAAAGGCAGGGAATATACAATGAGCAGTTCTTC
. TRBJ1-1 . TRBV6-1 CASSGSGSTEAFF TGTGCCAGCAGTGGTTCAGGGTCCACTGAAGCTTTCTTT
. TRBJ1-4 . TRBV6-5 CASSYSATETEKLFF TGTGCCAGCAGTTACTCGGCGACAGAAACTGAAAAACTGTTTTTT
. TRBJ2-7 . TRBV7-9 CASSRQGNEQYF TGTGCCAGCAGCCGTCAGGGGAACGAGCAGTACTTC
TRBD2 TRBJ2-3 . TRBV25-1 CASSRTSSPANTQYF TGTGCCAGCTCCCGGACTAGCTCACCGGCGAATACGCAGTATTTT
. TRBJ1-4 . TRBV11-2 CASRDSPGTNEKLFF TGTGCGTCACGGGACTCCCCGGGAACTAATGAAAAACTGTTTTTT
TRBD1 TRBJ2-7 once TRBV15 CATSLPGQQYYEQYF TGTGCCACCTCTTTACCGGGACAGCAATACTACGAGCAGTACTTC
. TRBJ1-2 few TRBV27 CASSLGPRGGGYTF TGTGCCAGCAGTTTAGGTCCCAGGGGCGGCGGCTACACCTTC
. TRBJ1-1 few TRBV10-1 CASSGGTETEAFF TGCGCCAGCAGTGGCGGGACGGAGACTGAAGCTTTCTTT